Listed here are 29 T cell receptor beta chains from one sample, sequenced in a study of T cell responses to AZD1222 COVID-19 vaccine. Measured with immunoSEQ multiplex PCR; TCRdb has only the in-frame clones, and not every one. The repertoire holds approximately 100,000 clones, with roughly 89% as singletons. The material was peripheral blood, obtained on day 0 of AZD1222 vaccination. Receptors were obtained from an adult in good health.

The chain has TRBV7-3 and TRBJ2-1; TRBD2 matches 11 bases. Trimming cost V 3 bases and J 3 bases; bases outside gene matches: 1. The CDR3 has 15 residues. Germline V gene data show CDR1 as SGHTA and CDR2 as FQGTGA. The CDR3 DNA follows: TGTGCCAGCAGCTTCGGACTAGCGGGCTACAATGAGCAGTTCTTC. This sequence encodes CASSFGLAGYNEQFF.

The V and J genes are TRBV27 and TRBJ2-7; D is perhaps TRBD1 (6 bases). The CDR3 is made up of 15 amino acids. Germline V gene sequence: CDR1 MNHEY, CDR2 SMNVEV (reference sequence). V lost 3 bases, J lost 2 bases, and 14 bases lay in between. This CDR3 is CASSFSQGYAYEQYF. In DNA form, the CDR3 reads TGTGCCAGCAGTTTCAGTCAGGGGTACGCCTACGAGCAGTACTTC.

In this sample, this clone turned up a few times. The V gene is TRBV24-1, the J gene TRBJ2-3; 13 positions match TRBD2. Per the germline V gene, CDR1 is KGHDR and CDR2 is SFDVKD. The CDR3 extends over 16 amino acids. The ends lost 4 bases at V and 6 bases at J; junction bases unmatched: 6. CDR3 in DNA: TGTGCCACCAGTGACCCGGGACTAGCGGGATGGGATACGCAGTATTTT. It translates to CATSDPGLAGWDTQYF.

CDR3 nucleotide sequence: TGCAGCGTTGAACTAGGTTGGAGTCAATCCTACAATGAGCAGTTCTTC. Protein product: CSVELGWSQSYNEQFF. The gene calls are TRBV29-1 and TRBJ2-1; no firm D call. The V and J ends lost 2 bases and 1 base respectively, with 15 bases between them. This CDR3 has 16 residues. Per the germline V gene, CDR1 is SQVTM and CDR2 is ANQGSEA.

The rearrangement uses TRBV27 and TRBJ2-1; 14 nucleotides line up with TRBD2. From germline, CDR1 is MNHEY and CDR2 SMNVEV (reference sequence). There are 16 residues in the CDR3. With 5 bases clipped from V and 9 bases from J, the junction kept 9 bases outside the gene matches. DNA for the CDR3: TGTGCCAGCAGTCCGTTAGGACTAGCGGGAGGCGGTGAGCAGTTCTTC. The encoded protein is CASSPLGLAGGGEQFF.

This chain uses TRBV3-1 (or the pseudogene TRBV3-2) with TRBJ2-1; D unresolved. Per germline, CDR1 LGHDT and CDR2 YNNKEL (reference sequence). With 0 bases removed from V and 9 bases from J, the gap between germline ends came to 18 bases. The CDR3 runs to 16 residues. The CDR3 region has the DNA TGTGCCAGCAGCCAAGATTTAGACGTCAATCCCGGTGAGCAGTTCTTC. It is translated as CASSQDLDVNPGEQFF.

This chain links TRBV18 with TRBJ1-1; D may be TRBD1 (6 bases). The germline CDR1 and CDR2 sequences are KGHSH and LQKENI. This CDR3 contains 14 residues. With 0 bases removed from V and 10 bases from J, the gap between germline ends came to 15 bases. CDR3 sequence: CASSPPATTGRAFF. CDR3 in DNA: TGTGCCAGCTCACCACCAGCTACAACAGGGAGAGCTTTCTTT.

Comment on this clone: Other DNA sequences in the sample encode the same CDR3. CDR3 loop: CASSARTGGGETQYF. The CDR3 bases are TGTGCCAGCAGCGCTCGGACAGGAGGAGGAGAGACCCAGTACTTC. The chain is built from TRBV9 and TRBJ2-5; TRBD1 aligns across 7 bases. Per germline, CDR1 SGDLS and CDR2 YYNGEE. CDR3 size: 15 residues. The V segment lost 3 bases and the J segment 4 bases; nucleotides outside the gene matches: 9.

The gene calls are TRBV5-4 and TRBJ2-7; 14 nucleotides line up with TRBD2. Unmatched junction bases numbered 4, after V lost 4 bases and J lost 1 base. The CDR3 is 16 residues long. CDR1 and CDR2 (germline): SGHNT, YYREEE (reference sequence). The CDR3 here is CASSHGTSGSSYEQYF. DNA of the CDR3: TGTGCCAGCAGCCATGGGACTAGCGGGAGTTCCTACGAGCAGTACTTC.

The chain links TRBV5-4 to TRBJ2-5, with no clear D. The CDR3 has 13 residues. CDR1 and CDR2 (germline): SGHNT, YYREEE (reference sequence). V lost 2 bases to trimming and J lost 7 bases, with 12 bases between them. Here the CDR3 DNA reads TGTGCCAGCAGCTTCCAGATAGCTGGGACCCAGTACTTC. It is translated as CASSFQIAGTQYF. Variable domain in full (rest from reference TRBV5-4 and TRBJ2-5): ETGVTQSPTHLIKTRGQQVTLRCSSQSGHNTVSWYQQALGQGPQFIFQYYREEENGRGNFPPRFSGLQFPNYSSELNVNALELDDSALYLCASSFQIAGTQYFGPGTRLLVL.

This chain's CDR3 is CSVEDGQSFNYGYTF. The CDR3 DNA sequence: TGCAGCGTTGAAGATGGACAGTCCTTTAACTATGGCTACACCTTC. The chain links TRBV29-1 to TRBJ1-2; TRBD1 might be the D (6 bases). CDR3 length: 15 residues. The V and J ends lost 0 bases and 1 base respectively, with 12 bases between them. Germline V gene sequence: CDR1 SQVTM, CDR2 ANQGSEA.

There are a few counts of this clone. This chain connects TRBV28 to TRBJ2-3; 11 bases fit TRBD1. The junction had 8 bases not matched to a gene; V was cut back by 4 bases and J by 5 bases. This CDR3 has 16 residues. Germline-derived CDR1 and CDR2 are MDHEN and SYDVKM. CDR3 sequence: CASSSPGTGGIDTQYF. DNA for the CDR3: TGTGCCAGCAGTTCACCCGGGACAGGGGGGATAGATACGCAGTATTTT.

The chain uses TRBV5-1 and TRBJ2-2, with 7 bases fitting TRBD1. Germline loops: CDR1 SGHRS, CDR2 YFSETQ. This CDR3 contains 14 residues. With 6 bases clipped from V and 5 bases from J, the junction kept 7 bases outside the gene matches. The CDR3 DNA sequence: TGCGCCAGCAACCCTCAGGGGGTTACCGGGGAGCTGTTTTTT. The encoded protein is CASNPQGVTGELFF.

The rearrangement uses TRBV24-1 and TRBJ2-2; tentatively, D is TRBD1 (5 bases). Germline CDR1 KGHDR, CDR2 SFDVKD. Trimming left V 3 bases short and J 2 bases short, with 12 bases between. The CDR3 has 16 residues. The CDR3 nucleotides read TGTGCCACCAGTGATATACAGGAGCCCAACACCGGGGAGCTGTTTTTT. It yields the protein CATSDIQEPNTGELFF.

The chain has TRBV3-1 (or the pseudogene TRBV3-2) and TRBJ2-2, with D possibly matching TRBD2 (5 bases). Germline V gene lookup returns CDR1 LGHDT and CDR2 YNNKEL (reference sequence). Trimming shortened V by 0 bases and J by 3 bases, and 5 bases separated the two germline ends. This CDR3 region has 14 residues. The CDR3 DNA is TGTGCCAGCAGCCAAGAAGCGGACACCGGGGAGCTGTTTTTT. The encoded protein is CASSQEADTGELFF.

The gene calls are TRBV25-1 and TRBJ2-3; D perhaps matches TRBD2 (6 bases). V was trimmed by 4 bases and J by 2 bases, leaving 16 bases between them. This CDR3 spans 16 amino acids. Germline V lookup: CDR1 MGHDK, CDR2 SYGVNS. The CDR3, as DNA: TGTGCCAGCAGTGGCAATAGGGACTCTTACACAGATACGCAGTATTTT. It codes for CASSGNRDSYTDTQYF. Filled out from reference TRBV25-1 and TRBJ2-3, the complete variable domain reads EADIYQTPRYLVIGTGKKITLECSQTMGHDKMYWYQQDPGMELHLIHYSYGVNSTEKGDLSSESTVSRIRTEHFPLTLESARPSHTSQYLCASSGNRDSYTDTQYFGPGTRLTVL.

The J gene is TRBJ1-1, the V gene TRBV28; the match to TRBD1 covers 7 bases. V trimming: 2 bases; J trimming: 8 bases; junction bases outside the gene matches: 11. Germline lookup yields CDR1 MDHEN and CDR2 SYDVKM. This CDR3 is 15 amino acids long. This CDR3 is CASSLRRTGRIEAFF. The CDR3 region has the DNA TGTGCCAGCAGTTTACGCCGGACAGGCCGTATAGAAGCTTTCTTT. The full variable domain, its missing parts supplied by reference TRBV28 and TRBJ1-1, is DVKVTQSSRYLVKRTGEKVFLECVQDMDHENMFWYRQDPGLGLRLIYFSYDVKMKEKGDIPEGYSVSREKKERFSLILESASTNQTSMYLCASSLRRTGRIEAFFGQGTRLTVV.

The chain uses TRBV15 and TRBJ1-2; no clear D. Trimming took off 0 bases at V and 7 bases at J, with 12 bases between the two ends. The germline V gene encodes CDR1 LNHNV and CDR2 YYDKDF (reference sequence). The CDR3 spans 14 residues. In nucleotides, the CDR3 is TGTGCCACCAGCAGAGATCAGGCCGCCTCTGGCTACACCTTC. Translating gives CATSRDQAASGYTF.

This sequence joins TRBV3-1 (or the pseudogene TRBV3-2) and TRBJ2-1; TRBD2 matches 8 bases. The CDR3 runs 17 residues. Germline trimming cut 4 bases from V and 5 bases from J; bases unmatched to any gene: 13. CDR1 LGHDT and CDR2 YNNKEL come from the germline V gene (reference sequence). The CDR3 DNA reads TGTGCCAGCAGCCTGCGTCGGGAGGGAGGAATTGACAATGAGCAGTTCTTC. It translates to CASSLRREGGIDNEQFF.

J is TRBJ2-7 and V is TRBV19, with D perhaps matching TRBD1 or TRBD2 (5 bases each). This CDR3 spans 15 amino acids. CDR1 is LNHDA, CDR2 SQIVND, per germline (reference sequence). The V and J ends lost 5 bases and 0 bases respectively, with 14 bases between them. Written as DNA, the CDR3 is TGTGCCAGTAGTCCCGGGGACGCTCGCTCCTACGAGCAGTACTTC. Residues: CASSPGDARSYEQYF.

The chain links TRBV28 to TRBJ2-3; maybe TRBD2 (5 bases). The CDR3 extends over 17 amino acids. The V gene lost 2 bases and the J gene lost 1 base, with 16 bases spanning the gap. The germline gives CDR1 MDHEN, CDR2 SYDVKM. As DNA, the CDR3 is TGTGCCAGCAGTTTAGGGAGCGGAGCACTGGGCACAGATACGCAGTATTTT. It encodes CASSLGSGALGTDTQYF.

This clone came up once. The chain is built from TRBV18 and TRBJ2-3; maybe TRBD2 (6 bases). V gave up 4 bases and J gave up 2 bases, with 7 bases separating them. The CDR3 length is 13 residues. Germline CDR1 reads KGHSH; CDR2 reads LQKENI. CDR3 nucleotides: TGTGCCAGCTCACGCGGGACCACAGATACGCAGTATTTT. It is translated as CASSRGTTDTQYF.

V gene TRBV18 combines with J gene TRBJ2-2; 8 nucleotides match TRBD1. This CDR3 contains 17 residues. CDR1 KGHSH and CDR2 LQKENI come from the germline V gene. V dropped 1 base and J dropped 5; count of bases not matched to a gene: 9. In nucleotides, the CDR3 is TGTGCCAGCTCACCACTACCAGGACAGGGTGGAACCGGGGAGCTGTTTTTT. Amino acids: CASSPLPGQGGTGELFF.

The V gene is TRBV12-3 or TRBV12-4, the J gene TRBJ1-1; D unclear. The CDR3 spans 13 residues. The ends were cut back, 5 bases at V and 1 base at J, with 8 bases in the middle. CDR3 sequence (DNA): TGTGCCAGCAGTCCACTAGAGAACACTGAAGCTTTCTTT. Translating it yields CASSPLENTEAFF.

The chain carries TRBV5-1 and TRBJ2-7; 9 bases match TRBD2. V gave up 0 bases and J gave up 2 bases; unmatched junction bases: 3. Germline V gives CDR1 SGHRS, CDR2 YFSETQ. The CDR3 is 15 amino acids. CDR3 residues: CASSLGRGRAYEQYF. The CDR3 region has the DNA TGCGCCAGCAGCTTGGGCCGCGGGAGGGCCTACGAGCAGTACTTC.

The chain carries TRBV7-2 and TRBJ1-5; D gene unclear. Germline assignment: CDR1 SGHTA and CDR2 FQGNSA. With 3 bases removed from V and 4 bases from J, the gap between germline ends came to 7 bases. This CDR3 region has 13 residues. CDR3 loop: CASSLSGNQPQHF. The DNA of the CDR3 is TGTGCCAGCAGCTTGAGTGGGAATCAGCCCCAGCATTTT.

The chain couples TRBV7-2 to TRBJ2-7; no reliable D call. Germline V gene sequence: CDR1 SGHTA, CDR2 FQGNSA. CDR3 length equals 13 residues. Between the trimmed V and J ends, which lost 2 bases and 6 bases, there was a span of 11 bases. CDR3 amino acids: CASSLLGSGEQYF. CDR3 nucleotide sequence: TGTGCCAGCAGCTTACTAGGGTCGGGCGAGCAGTACTTC.

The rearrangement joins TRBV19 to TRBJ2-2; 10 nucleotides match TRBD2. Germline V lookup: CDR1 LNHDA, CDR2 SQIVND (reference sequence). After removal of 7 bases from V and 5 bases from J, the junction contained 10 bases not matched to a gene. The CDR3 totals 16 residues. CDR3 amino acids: CASKLASGRETGELFF. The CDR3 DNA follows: TGTGCCAGTAAGTTGGCTAGCGGGAGAGAGACCGGGGAGCTGTTTTTT.

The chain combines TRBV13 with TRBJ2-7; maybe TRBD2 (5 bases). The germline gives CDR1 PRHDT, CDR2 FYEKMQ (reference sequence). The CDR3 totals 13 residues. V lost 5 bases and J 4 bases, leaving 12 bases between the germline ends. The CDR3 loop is CASSRSGGYEQYF. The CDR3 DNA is TGTGCCAGCAGCCGATCAGGCGGGTACGAGCAGTACTTC.